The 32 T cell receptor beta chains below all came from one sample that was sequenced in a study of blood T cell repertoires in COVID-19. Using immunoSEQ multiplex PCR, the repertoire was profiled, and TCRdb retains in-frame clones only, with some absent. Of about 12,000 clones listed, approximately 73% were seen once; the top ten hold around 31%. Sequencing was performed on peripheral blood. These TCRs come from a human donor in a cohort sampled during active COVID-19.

Written as DNA, the CDR3 is TGTGCCAGCAGCAAGGGAGGGACTACTGAAGCTTTCTTT. Protein: CASSKGGTTEAFF. This chain connects TRBV9 to TRBJ1-1, with D maybe TRBD1 (5 bases). This CDR3 contains 13 residues. With 4 bases removed from V and 5 bases from J, the gap between germline ends came to 12 bases. Germline V gives CDR1 SGDLS, CDR2 YYNGEE.

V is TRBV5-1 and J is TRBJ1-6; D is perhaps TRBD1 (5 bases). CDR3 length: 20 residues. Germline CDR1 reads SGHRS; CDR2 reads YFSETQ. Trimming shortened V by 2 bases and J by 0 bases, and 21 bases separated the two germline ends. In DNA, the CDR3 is TGCGCCAGCAGCTTAGGGGCCCCCGGAAAGGCCTTCTCCTATAATTCACCCCTCCACTTT. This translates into CASSLGAPGKAFSYNSPLHF.

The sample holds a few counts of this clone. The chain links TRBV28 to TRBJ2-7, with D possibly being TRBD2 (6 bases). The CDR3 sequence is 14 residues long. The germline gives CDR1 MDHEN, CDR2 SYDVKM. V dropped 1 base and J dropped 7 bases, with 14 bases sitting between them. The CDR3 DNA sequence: TGTGCCAGCAGTTTATCAGGCAGGGACTTGGAGCAGTACTTC. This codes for CASSLSGRDLEQYF.

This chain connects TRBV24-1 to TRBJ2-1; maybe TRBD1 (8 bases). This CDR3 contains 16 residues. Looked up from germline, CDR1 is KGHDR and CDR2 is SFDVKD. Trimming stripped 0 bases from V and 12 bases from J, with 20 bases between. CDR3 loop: CATSDLRGQGGRGQFF. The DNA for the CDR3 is TGTGCCACCAGTGATTTGAGAGGACAGGGTGGGAGGGGGCAGTTCTTC.

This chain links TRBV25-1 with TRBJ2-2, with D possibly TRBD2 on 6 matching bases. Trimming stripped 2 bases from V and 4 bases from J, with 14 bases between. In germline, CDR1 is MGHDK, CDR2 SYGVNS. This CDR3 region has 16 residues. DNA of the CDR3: TGTGCCAGCAGTGAACGGGTAGCGGAGCGCACCGGGGAGCTGTTTTTT. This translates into CASSERVAERTGELFF.

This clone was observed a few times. The chain's CDR3 is CASSPSGGRNYEQYF. The DNA of the CDR3 is TGTGCCAGCAGCCCCTCGGGGGGGCGGAATTACGAGCAGTACTTC. This chain connects TRBV7-8 to TRBJ2-7; 8 nucleotides match TRBD2. Losses at the gene ends were 5 bases for V and 4 bases for J; bases not matched to a gene: 10. Germline CDR1 reads SGHVS; CDR2 reads FQNEAQ. This CDR3 has 15 residues.

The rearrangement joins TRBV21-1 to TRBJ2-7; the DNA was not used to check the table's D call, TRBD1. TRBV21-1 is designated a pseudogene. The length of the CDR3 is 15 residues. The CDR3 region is CASRLAGTGNYEQYF. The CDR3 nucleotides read TGTGCCAGCAGACTCGCGGGGACAGGGAACTACGAGCAGTACTTC.

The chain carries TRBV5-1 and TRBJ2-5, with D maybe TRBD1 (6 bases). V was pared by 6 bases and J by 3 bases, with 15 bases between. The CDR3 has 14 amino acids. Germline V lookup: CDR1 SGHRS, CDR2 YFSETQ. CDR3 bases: TGCGCCAGCAATATCAGGGGAAGGGAAGAGACCCAGTACTTC. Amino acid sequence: CASNIRGREETQYF.

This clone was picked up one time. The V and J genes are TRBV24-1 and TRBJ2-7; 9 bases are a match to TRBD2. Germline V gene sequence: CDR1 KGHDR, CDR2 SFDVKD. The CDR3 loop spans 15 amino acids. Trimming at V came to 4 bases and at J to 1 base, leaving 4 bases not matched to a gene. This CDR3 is CATSDPTSGSYEQYF. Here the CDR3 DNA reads TGTGCCACCAGTGACCCCACTAGCGGGTCCTACGAGCAGTACTTC.

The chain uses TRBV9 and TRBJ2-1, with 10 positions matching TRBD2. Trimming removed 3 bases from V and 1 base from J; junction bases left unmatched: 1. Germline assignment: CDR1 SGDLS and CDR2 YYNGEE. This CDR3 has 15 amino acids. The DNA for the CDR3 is TGTGCCAGCAGCGCTAGCGGGAGTTCCTACAATGAGCAGTTCTTC. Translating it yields CASSASGSSYNEQFF.

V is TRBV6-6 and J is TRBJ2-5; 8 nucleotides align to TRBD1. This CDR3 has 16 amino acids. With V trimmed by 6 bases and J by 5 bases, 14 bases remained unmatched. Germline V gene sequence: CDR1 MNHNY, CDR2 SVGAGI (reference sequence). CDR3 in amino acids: CASRRDGTGQRETQYF. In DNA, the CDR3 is TGTGCCAGCAGGCGAGACGGGACAGGACAGCGGGAGACCCAGTACTTC.

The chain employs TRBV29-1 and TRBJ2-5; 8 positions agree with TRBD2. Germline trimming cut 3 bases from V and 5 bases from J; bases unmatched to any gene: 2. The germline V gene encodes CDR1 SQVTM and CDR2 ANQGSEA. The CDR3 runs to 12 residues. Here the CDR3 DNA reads TGCAGCGTTGACCCGGGGGGGGAGACCCAGTACTTC. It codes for CSVDPGGETQYF.

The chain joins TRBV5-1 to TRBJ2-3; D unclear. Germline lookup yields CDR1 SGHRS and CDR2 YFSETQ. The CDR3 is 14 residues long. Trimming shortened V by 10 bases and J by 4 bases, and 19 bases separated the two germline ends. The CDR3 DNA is TGCGCCCCTTTGGGCCTGGGCGAGTCAGATACGCAGTATTTT. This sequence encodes CAPLGLGESDTQYF.

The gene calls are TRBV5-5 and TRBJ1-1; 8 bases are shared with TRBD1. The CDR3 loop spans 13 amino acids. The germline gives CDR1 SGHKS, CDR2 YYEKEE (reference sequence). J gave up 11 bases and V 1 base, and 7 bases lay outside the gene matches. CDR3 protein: CASSLRQGMVAFF. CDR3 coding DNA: TGTGCCAGCAGCTTGAGACAGGGGATGGTTGCTTTCTTT.

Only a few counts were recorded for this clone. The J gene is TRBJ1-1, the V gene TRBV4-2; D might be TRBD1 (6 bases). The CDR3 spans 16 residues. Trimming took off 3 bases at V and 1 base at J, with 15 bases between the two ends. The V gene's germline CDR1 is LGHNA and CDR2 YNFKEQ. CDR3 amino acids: CASSQAAGTTNTEAFF. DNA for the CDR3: TGTGCCAGCAGCCAGGCCGCCGGGACAACGAACACTGAAGCTTTCTTT.

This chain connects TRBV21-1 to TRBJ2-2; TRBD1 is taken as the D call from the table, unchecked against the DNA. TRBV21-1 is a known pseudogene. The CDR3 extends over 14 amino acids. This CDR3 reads CASSLRTGGGELFF. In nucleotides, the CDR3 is TGTGCCAGCAGCCTACGGACAGGGGGCGGGGAGCTGTTTTTT.

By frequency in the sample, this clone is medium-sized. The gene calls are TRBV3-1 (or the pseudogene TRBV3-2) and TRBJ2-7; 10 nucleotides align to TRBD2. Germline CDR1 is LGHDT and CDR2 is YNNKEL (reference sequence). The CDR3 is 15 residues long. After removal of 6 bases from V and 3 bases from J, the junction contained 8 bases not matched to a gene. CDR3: CASRPGLATHYEQYF. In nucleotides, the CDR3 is TGTGCCAGCAGACCGGGACTAGCGACCCACTACGAGCAGTACTTC.

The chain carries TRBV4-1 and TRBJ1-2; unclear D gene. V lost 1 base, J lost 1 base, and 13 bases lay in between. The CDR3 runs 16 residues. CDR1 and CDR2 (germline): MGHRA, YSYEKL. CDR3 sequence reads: CASSQVTGGNNYGYTF. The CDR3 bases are TGCGCCAGCAGCCAAGTCACGGGAGGGAATAACTATGGCTACACCTTC.

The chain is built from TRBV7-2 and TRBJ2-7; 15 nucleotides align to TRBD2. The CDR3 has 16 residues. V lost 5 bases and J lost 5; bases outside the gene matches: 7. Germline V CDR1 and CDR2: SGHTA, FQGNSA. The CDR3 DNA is TGTGCCAGCAGCGCCCCCGGGACTAGCGGGAGGAACGAGCAGTACTTC. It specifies CASSAPGTSGRNEQYF.

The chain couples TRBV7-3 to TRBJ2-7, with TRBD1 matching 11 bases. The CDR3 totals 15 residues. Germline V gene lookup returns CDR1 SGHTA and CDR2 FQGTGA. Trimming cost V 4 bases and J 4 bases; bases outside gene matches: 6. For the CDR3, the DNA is TGTGCCAGCAGCTCCCCGGGACAGGGGGTGTACGAGCAGTACTTC. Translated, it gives CASSSPGQGVYEQYF.

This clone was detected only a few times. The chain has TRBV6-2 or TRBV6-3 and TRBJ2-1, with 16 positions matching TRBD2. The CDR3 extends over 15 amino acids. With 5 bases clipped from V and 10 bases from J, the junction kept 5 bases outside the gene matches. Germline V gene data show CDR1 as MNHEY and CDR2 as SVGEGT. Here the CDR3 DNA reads TGTGCCAGCAGTAAGGGACTAGCGGGAGGGCGAGAGCAGTTCTTC. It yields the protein CASSKGLAGGREQFF.

The CDR3 loop reads CASSSRDRGPYEQYF. CDR3 DNA sequence: TGTGCCAGCAGCTCCCGGGACAGGGGTCCCTACGAGCAGTACTTC. The genes are TRBV7-9 and TRBJ2-7; TRBD1 matches at 10 bases. Trimming cost V 4 bases and J 2 bases; bases outside gene matches: 5. Germline assignment: CDR1 SEHNR and CDR2 FQNEAQ (reference sequence). CDR3 length: 15 amino acids.

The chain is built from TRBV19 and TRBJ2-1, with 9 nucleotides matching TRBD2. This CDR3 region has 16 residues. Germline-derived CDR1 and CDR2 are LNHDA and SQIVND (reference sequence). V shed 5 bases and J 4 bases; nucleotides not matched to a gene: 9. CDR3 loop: CASSSASGALYNEQFF. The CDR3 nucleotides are TGTGCCAGTAGTTCAGCTAGCGGGGCCTTGTACAATGAGCAGTTCTTC. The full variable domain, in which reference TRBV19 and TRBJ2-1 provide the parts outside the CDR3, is DGGITQSPKYLFRKEGQNVTLSCEQNLNHDAMYWYRQDPGQGLRLIYYSQIVNDFQKGDIAEGYSVSREKKESFPLTVTSAQKNPTAFYLCASSSASGALYNEQFFGPGTRLTVL.

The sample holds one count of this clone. CDR3: CASRRLAGSYEQYF. As DNA, the CDR3 is TGTGCCAGTAGGAGACTAGCGGGGTCCTACGAGCAGTACTTC. The chain carries TRBV19 and TRBJ2-7, with 11 bases fitting TRBD2. The CDR3 covers 14 residues. V shed 6 bases, J shed 1 base, and the junction held 2 bases outside the gene matches. The V gene's germline CDR1 is LNHDA and CDR2 SQIVND (reference sequence).

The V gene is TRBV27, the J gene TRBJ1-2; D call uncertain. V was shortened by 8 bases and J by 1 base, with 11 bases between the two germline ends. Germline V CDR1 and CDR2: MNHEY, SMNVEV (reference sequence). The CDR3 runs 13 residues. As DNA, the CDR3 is TGTGCCAGCGCTAGGGAGGTTAACTATGGCTACACCTTC. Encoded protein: CASAREVNYGYTF.

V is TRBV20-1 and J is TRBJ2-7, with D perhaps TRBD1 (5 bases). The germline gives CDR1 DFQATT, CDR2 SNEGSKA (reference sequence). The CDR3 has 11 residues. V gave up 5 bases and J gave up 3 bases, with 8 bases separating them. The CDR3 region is CSAFDSYEQYF. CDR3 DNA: TGCAGTGCTTTCGACAGCTACGAGCAGTACTTC.

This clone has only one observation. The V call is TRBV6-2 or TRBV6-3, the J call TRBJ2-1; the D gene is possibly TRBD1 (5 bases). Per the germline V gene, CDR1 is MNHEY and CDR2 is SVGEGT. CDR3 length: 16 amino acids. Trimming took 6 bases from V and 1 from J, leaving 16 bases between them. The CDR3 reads CASSETRRVSYNEQFF. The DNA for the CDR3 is TGTGCCAGCAGCGAAACTCGCAGGGTTTCCTACAATGAGCAGTTCTTC.

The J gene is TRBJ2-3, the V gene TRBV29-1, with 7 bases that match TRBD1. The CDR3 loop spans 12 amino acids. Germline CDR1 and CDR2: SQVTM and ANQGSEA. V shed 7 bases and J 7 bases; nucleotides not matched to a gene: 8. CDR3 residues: CSADRSVNTQYF. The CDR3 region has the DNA TGCAGCGCGGACAGGTCGGTGAATACGCAGTATTTT.

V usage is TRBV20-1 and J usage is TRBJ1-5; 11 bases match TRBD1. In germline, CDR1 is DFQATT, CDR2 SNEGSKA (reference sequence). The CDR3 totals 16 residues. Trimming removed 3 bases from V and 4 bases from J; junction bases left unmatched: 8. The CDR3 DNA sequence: TGCAGTGCTAGTAGGCGGGGACAGGGGGGGAATCAGCCCCAGCATTTT. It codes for CSASRRGQGGNQPQHF.

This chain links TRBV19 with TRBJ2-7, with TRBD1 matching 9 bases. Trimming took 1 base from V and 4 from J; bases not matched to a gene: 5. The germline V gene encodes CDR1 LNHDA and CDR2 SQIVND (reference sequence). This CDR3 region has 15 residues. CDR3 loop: CASSIASQGAYEQYF. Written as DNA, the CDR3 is TGTGCCAGTAGTATAGCTTCACAGGGGGCTTACGAGCAGTACTTC.

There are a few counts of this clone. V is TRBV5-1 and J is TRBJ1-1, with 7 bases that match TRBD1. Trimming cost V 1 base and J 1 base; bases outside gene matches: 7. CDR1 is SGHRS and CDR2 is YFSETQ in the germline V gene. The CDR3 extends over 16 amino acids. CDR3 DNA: TGCGCCAGCAGCTTGAGGCCAGGGGGAAAGAACACTGAAGCTTTCTTT. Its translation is CASSLRPGGKNTEAFF.

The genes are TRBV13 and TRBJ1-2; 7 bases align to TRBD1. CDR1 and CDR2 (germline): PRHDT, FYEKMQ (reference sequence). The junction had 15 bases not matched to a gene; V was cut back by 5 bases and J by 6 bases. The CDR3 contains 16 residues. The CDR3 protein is CASSPRGLTGVHGYTF. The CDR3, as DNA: TGTGCCAGCAGCCCCAGAGGGCTCACAGGGGTACATGGCTACACCTTC.